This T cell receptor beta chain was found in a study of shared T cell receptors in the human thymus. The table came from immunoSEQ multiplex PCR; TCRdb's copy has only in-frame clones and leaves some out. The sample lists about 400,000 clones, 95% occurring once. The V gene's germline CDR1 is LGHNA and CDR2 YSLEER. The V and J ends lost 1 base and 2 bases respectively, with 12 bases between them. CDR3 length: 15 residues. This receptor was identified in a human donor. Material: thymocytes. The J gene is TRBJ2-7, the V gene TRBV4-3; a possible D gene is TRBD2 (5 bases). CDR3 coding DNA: TGCGCCAGCAGCCAAGGCGGGCTAGCAACCTACGAGCAGTACTTC. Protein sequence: CASSQGGLATYEQYF.